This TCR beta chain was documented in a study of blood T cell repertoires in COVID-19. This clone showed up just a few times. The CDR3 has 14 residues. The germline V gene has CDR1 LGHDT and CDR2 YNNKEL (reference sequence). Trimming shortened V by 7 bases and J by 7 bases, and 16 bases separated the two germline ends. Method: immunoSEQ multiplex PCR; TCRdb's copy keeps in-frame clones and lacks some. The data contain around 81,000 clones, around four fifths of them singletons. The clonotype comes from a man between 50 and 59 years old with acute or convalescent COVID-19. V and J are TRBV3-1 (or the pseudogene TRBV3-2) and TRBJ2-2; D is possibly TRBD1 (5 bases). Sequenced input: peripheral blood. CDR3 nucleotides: TGTGCCAGCAAGCCCTTCAGGGATGTCGGGGAGCTGTTTTTT. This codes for CASKPFRDVGELFF.